This T cell receptor beta chain was captured in a study of cytomegalovirus exposure and HLA in healthy donors. Study-level findings and limits: As immune exposure information, only CMV serostatus was available. Later analysis identified 16,000 or so TCR beta sequences associated with HLA alleles, using a false discovery rate threshold of 0.05. What TCR beta sequences reportedly achieved was accurate prediction of HLA-A and HLA-B alleles in most subjects.

On this clone itself: What it binds is unknown.

In germline, CDR1 is SNHLY, CDR2 FYNNEI. The CDR3 runs to 16 residues. V shed 2 bases and J shed 0 bases, with 11 bases lying between them. The PCR was carried out with 60 Vbeta primers and 13 Jbeta primers. TCRdb keeps only in-frame clones here, not all; method: immunoSEQ multiplex PCR. This repertoire shows 100,000 to 150,000 clones, roughly 80% found once; its top ten account for over 1%. The TCR sequence derives from a boy younger than 18 in good health and CMV-seronegative. J is TRBJ2-1 and V is TRBV2; TRBD2 might be the D (5 bases). Input material: PBMCs. DNA for the CDR3: TGTGCCAGCAGTGAAAGCGGTTACAGCTCCTACAATGAGCAGTTCTTC. As protein: CASSESGYSSYNEQFF.